The rows below give T cell receptor beta chains drawn from one sample of a study of T cell responses to AZD1222 COVID-19 vaccine. Data came from immunoSEQ multiplex PCR; TCRdb stores just in-frame clones and leaves some out. The table has about 140,000 clones, around 92% seen once. The sequenced sample was peripheral blood, obtained 28 days after the second AZD1222 dose. These TCRs come from an adult who received the AZD1222 COVID-19 vaccine. Both conserved end residues are trimmed from each CDR3.

13	TRBJ2-1	TRBV6-5	ASSQLGTAYNEQF
11	TRBJ1-1	TRBV27	ASNPQGGTEAF
11	TRBJ1-5	TRBV15	ATAGQGNQPQH
14	TRBJ1-6	TRBV27	ASSSAGTGNNSPLH
12	TRBJ1-1	TRBV28	ASSYRGLNTEAF
11	TRBJ1-2	TRBV28	ASRGTAHYGYT
12	TRBJ1-5	TRBV2	ASRAGGRYQPQH
10	TRBJ2-1	TRBV4-1	ASSQMGLAQF
13	TRBJ1-5	TRBV27	ASSIREGSNQPQH
11	TRBJ1-1	TRBV4-3	ASSSTSNTEAF
12	TRBJ2-7	TRBV5-1	ASRDGTERYEQY
16	TRBJ1-4	TRBV5-5	ASSRQLGGAATNEKLF
11	TRBJ1-1	TRBV9	ASSVASGREAF
12	TRBJ1-3	TRBV4-3	ASSQVGVGNTIY
15	TRBJ1-3	TRBV3-1/TRBV3-2	ASSPRCPIHARNTIY
13	TRBJ2-3	TRBV5-1	ASSPQGLPTDTQY
11	TRBJ2-3	TRBV28	ASSFLLTDTQY
11	TRBJ2-1	TRBV7-3	ASSGLAGGEQF
13	TRBJ2-2	TRBV4-1	ASSQRATGTGELF
11	TRBJ1-2	TRBV24-1	ATSDRTGEGYT
13	TRBJ2-1	TRBV19	ASSILSGGNNEQF
9	TRBJ1-1	TRBV27	ATTSGTEAF
14	TRBJ2-2	TRBV5-4	ASSLGGRANTGELF
14	TRBJ2-5	TRBV7-2	ASSLASVGTGETQY
11	TRBJ1-5	TRBV15	ATSREYHQPQH
14	TRBJ2-7	TRBV11-1	ASSKGLAGPSYEQY
10	TRBJ2-1	TRBV5-6	ASSYLVNEQF
16	TRBJ2-2	TRBV7-3	ASSSRLQAGGNTGELF
16	TRBJ2-1	TRBV14	ASSQGTSGSVFYNEQF
12	TRBJ2-7	TRBV27	AAASGSGSYEQY
13	TRBJ1-1	TRBV7-9	ASSLGQGVETEAF
10	TRBJ1-3	TRBV6-2/TRBV6-3	ASSLHGNTIY